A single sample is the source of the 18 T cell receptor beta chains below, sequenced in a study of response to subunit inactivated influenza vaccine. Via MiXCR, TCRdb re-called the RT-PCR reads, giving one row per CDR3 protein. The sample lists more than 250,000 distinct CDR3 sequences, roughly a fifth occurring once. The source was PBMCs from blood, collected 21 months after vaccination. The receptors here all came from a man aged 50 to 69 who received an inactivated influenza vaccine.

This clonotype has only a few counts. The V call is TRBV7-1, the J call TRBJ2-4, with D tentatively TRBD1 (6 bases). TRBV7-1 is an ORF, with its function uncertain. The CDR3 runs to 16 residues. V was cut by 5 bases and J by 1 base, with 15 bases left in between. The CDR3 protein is CASSAQGLVAKNIQYF. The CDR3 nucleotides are TGTGCCAGCAGCGCCCAGGGGCTAGTTGCCAAAAACATTCAGTACTTC.

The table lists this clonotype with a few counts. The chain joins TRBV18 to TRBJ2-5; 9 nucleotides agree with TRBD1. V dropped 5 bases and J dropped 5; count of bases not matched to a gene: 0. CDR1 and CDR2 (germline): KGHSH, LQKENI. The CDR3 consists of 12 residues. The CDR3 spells CASSDRGETQYF. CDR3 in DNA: TGTGCCAGCTCAGACAGGGGGGAGACCCAGTACTTC.

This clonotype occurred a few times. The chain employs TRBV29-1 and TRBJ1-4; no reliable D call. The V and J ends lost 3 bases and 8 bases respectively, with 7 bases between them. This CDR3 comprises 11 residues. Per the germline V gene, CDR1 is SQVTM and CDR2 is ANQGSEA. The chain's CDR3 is CSVEFVEKLFF. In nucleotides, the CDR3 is TGCAGCGTTGAGTTTGTGGAAAAACTGTTTTTT.

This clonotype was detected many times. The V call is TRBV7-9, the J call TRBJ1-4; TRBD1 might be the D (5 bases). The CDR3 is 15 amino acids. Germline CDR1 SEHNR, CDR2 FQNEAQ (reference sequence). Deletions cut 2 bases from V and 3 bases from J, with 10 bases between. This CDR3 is CASSLPSGANEKLFF. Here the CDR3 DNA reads TGTGCCAGCAGCTTACCCTCGGGGGCTAATGAAAAACTGTTTTTT.

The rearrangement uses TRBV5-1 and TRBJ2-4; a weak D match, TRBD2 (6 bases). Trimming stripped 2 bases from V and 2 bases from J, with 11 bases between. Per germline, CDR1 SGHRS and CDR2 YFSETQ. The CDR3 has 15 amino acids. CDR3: CASSFNGGSKNIQYF. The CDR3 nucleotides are TGCGCCAGCAGCTTCAACGGGGGTTCCAAAAACATTCAGTACTTC.

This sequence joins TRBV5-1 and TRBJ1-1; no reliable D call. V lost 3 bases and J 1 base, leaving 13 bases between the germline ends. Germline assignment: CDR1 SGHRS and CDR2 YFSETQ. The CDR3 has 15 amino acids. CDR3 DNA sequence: TGCGCCAGCAGCTCTGGATCCCCTCCGAACACTGAAGCTTTCTTT. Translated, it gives CASSSGSPPNTEAFF.

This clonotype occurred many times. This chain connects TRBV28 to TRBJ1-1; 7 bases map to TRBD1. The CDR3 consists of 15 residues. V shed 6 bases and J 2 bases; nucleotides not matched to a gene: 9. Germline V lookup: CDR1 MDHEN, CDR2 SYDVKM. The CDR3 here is CASSLLDRANTEAFF. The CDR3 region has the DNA TGTGCCAGCAGCCTTCTCGACAGGGCAAACACTGAAGCTTTCTTT.

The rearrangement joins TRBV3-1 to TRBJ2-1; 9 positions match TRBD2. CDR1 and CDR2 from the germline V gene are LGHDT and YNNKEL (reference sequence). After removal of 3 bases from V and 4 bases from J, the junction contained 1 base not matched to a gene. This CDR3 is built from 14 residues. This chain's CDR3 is CASSHGLAYNEQFF. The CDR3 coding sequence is TGTGCCAGCAGCCACGGACTAGCGTACAATGAGCAGTTCTTC.

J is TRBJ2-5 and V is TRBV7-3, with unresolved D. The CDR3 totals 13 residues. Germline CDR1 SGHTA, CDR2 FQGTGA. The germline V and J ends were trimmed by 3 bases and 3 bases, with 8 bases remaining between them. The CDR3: CASSFKPKETQYF. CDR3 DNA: TGTGCCAGCAGCTTCAAACCCAAAGAGACCCAGTACTTC. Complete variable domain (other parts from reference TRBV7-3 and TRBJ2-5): GAGVSQTPSNKVTEKGKYVELRCDPISGHTALYWYRQSLGQGPEFLIYFQGTGAADDSGLPNDRFFAVRPEGSVSTLKIQRTERGDSAVYLCASSFKPKETQYFGPGTRLLVL.

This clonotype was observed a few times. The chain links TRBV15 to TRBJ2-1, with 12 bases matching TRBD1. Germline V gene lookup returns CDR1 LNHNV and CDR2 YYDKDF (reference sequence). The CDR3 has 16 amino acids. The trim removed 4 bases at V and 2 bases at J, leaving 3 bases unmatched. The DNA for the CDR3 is TGTGCCACCAGCAAGGGACAGGGGGCCGCCTACAATGAGCAGTTCTTC. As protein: CATSKGQGAAYNEQFF.

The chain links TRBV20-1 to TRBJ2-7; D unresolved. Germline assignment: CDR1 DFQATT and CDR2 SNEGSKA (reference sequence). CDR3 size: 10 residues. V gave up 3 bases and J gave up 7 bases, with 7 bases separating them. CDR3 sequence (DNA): TGCAGTGCTAGGCACTCGGAGCAGTACTTC. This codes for CSARHSEQYF.

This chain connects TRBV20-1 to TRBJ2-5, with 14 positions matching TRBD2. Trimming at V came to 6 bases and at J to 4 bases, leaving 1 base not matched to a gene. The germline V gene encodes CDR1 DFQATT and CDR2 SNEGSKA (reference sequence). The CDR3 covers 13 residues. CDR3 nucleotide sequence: TGCAGTGCGGGACTAGCGGGAGTAGAGACCCAGTACTTC. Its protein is CSAGLAGVETQYF.

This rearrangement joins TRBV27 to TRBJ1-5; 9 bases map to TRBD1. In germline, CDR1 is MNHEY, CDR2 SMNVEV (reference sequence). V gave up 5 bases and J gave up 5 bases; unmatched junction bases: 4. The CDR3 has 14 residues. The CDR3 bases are TGTGCCAGCAGTGCCCGACAGGGGGATCAGCCCCAGCATTTT. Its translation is CASSARQGDQPQHF.

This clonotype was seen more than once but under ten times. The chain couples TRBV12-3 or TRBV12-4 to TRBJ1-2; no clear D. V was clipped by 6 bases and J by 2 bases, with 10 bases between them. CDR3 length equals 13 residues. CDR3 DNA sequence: TGTGCCAGCAGCGGAACCGCGAACTATGGCTACACCTTC. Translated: CASSGTANYGYTF.

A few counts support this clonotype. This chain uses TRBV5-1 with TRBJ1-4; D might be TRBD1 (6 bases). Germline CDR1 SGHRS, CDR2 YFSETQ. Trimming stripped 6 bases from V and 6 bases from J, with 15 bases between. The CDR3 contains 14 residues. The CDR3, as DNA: TGCGCCAGCACCCCCGGGGGCGCGCATGAAAAACTGTTTTTT. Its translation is CASTPGGAHEKLFF.

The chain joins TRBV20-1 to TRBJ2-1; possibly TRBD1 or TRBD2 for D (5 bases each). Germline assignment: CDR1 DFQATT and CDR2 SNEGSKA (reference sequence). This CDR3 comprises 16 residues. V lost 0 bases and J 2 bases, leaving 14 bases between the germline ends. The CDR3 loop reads CSARDVRGETYNEQFF. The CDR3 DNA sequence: TGCAGTGCTAGAGATGTTCGAGGGGAAACCTACAATGAGCAGTTCTTC.

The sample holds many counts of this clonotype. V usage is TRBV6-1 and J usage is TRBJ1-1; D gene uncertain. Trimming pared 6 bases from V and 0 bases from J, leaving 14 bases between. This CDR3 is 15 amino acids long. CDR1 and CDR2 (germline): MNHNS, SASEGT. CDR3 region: CASRILGRMNTEAFF. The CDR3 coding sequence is TGTGCCAGCAGAATCCTCGGGAGGATGAACACTGAAGCTTTCTTT.

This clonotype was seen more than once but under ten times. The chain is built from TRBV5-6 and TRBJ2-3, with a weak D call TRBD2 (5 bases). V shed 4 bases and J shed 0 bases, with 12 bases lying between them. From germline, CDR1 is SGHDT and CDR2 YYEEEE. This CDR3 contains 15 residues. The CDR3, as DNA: TGTGCCAGCAGCCCCGGGGTAGGGAGCACAGATACGCAGTATTTT. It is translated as CASSPGVGSTDTQYF.